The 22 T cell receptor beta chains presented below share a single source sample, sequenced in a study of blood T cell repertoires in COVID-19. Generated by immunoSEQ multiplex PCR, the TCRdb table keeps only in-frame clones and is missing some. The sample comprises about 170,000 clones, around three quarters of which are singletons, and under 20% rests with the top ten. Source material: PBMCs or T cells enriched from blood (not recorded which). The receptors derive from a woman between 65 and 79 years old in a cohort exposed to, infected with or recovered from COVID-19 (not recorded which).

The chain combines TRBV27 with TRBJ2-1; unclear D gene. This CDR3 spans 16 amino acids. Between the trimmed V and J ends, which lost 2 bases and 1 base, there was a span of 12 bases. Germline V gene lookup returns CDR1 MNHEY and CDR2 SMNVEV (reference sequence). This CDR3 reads CASSLGVELSYNEQFF. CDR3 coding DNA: TGTGCCAGCAGTTTAGGTGTGGAGCTATCCTACAATGAGCAGTTCTTC.

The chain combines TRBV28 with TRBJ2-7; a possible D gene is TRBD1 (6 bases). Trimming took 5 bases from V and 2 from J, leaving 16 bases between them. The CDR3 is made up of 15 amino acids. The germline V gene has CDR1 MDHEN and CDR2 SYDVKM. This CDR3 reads CASSQSSRGTYEQYF. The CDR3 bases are TGTGCCAGCAGTCAGAGCAGCAGGGGTACCTACGAGCAGTACTTC.

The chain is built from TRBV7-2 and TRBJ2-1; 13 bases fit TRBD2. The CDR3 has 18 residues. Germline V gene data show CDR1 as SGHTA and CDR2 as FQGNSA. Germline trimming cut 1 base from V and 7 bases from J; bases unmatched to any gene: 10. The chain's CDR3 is CASSLGRLAGGAENEQFF. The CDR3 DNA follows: TGTGCCAGCAGCTTAGGGCGACTAGCGGGAGGCGCGGAGAATGAGCAGTTCTTC.

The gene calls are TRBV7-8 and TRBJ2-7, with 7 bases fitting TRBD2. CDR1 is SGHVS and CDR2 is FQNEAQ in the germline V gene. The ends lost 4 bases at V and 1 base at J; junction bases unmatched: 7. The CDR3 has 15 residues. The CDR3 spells CASSSPTSRSYEQYF. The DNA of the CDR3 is TGTGCCAGCAGCTCCCCGACTAGCCGATCCTACGAGCAGTACTTC.

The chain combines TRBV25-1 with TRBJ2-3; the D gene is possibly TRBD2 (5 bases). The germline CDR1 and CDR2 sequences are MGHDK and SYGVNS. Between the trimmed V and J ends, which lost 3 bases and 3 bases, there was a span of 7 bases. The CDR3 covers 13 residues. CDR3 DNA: TGTGCCAGCAGTGATGAGGGAACAGATACGCAGTATTTT. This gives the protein CASSDEGTDTQYF. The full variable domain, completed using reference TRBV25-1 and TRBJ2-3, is EADIYQTPRYLVIGTGKKITLECSQTMGHDKMYWYQQDPGMELHLIHYSYGVNSTEKGDLSSESTVSRIRTEHFPLTLESARPSHTSQYLCASSDEGTDTQYFGPGTRLTVL.

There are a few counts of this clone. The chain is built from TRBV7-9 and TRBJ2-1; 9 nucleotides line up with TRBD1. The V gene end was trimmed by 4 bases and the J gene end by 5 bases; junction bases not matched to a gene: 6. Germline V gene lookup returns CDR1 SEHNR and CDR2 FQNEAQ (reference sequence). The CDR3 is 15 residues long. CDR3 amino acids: CASSSRQGVNNEQFF. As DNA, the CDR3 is TGTGCCAGCAGCTCGCGACAGGGGGTCAACAATGAGCAGTTCTTC. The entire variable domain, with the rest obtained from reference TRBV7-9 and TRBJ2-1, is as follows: DTGVSQNPRHKITKRGQNVTFRCDPISEHNRLYWYRQTLGQGPEFLTYFQNEAQLEKSRLLSDRFSAERPKGSFSTLEIQRTEQGDSAMYLCASSSRQGVNNEQFFGPGTRLTVL.

CDR3 protein: CASSLADRGSYEQYF. The DNA for the CDR3 is TGTGCCAGCAGCTTGGCAGACAGGGGGTCCTACGAGCAGTACTTC. The V call is TRBV5-4, the J call TRBJ2-7, with 9 bases fitting TRBD1. The CDR3 has 15 amino acids. The J segment lost 1 base and the V segment lost 0 bases, leaving 2 bases of the junction unmatched. CDR1 SGHNT and CDR2 YYREEE come from the germline V gene (reference sequence).

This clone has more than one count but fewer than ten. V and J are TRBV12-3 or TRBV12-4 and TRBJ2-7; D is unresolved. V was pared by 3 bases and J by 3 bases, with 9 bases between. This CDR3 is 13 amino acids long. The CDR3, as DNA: TGTGCCAGCAGTTTTAACAGCTACTACGAGCAGTACTTC. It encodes CASSFNSYYEQYF.

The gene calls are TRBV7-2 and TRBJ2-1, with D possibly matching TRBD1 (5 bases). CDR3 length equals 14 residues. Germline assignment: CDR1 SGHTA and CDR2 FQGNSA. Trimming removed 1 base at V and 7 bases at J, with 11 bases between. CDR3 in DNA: TGTGCCAGCAGCTTAGTGGCGGCAGGGAATGAGCAGTTCTTC. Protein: CASSLVAAGNEQFF.

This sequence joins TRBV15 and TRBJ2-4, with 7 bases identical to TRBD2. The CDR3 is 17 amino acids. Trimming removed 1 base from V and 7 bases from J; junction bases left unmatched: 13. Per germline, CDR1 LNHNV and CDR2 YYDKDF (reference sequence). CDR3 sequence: CATSRGAGAVGRNIQYF. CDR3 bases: TGTGCCACCAGCAGAGGGGCGGGAGCCGTGGGTCGTAACATTCAGTACTTC.

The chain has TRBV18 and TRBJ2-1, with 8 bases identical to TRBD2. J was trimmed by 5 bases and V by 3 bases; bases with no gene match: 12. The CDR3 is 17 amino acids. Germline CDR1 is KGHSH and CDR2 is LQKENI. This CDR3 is CASSPKMRLAPNNEQFF. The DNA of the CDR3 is TGTGCCAGCTCACCTAAGATGCGACTAGCGCCAAACAATGAGCAGTTCTTC.

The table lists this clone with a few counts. The CDR3 region has the DNA TGTGCCAGCAGCTCCATCGGGACAGCTGGAAACACCATATATTTT. Amino acid sequence: CASSSIGTAGNTIYF. The gene calls are TRBV7-9 and TRBJ1-3; 7 bases agree with TRBD1. Germline loops: CDR1 SEHNR, CDR2 FQNEAQ (reference sequence). The trim removed 4 bases at V and 2 bases at J, leaving 5 bases unmatched. The CDR3 totals 15 residues. The whole variable domain, filled in from reference TRBV7-9 and TRBJ1-3, reads DTGVSQNPRHKITKRGQNVTFRCDPISEHNRLYWYRQTLGQGPEFLTYFQNEAQLEKSRLLSDRFSAERPKGSFSTLEIQRTEQGDSAMYLCASSSIGTAGNTIYFGEGSWLTVV.

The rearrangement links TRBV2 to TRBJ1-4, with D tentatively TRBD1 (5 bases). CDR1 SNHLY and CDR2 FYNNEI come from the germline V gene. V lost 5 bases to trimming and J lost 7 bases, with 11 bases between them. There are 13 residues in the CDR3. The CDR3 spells CASSRQGGEKLFF. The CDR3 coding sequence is TGTGCCAGCAGTCGGCAGGGTGGTGAAAAACTGTTTTTT.

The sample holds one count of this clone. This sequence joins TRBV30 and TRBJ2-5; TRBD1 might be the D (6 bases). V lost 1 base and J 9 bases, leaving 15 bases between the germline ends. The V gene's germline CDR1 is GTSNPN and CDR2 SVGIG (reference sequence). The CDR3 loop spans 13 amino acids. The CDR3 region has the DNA TGTGCCTGGAGTGCTTTTGCAGGGGTGTCCCAGTACTTC. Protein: CAWSAFAGVSQYF. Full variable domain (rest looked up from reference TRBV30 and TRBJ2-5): SQTIHQWPATLVQPVGSPLSLECTVEGTSNPNLYWYRQAAGRGLQLLFYSVGIGQISSEVPQNLSASRPQDRQFILSSKKLLLSDSGFYLCAWSAFAGVSQYFGPGTRLLVL.

The CDR3 DNA is TGTGCCAGCAGTTTAGGGGCAGGGGCAGGCACTGAAGCTTTCTTT. Protein sequence: CASSLGAGAGTEAFF. The genes are TRBV28 and TRBJ1-1; TRBD1 might be the D (6 bases). The CDR3 spans 15 residues. Germline assignment: CDR1 MDHEN and CDR2 SYDVKM. V dropped 2 bases and J dropped 4 bases, with 14 bases sitting between them.

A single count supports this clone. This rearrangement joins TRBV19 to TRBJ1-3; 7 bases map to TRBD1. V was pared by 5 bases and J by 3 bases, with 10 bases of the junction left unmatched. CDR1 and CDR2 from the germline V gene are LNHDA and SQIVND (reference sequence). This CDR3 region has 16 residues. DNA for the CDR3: TGTGCCAGTAGTCCGCGGAGGGGGCATTATGGAAACACCATATATTTT. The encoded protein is CASSPRRGHYGNTIYF.

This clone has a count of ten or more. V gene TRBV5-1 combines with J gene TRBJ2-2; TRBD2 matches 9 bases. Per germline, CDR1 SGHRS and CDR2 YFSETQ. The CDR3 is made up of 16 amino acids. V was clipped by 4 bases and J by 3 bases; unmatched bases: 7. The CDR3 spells CASSPNSGSYTGELFF. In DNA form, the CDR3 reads TGCGCCAGCAGCCCAAATAGCGGGAGTTACACCGGGGAGCTGTTTTTT.

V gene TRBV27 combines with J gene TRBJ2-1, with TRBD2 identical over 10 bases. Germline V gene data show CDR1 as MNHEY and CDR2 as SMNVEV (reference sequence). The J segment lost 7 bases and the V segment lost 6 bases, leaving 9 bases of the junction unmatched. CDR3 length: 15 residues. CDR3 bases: TGTGCCAGCAGCCCAGCGGGAGGGCCAGGGAATGAGCAGTTCTTC. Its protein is CASSPAGGPGNEQFF.

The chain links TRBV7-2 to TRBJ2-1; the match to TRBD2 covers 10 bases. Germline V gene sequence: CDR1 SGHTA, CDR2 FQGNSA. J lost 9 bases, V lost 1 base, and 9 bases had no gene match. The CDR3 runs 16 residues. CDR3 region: CASSLGGSGRAREQFF. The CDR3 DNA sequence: TGTGCCAGCAGCTTAGGTGGCAGCGGGAGGGCCCGTGAGCAGTTCTTC.

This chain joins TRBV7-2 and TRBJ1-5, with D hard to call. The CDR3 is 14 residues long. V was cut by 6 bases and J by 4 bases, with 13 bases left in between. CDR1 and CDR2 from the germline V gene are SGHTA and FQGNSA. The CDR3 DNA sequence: TGTGCCAGCAGGTTCCACACGGGGAATCAGCCCCAGCATTTT. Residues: CASRFHTGNQPQHF.

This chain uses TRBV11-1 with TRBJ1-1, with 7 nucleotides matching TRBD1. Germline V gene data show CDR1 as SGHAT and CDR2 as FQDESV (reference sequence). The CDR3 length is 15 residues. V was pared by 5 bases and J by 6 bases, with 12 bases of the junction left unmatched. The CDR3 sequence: CASSLSLDRSPEAFF. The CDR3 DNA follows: TGTGCCAGCAGCCTCTCCTTGGACAGGTCCCCTGAAGCTTTCTTT.

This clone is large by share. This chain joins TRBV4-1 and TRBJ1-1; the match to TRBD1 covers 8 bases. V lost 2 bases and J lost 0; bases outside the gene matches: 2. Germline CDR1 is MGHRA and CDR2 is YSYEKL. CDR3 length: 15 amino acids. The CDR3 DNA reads TGCGCCAGCAGCCAATTACAGGGGGTGAACACTGAAGCTTTCTTT. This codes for CASSQLQGVNTEAFF.